This T cell receptor beta chain was obtained from a study of beta chain features in type 1 diabetes. About the research overall: Over all samples combined, over 85 million sorted cells were examined.

All of the isolated RNA was reverse transcribed, so expressed TCRB transcripts were sequenced. Repertoires were generated with immunoSEQ multiplex PCR, while TCRdb's copy carries only in-frame clones and drops some. The data hold 240,000 or so clones, with 25% to 30% observed a single time. There are a few counts of this clone. The CDR3 consists of 14 residues. V was trimmed by 8 bases and J by 5 bases, leaving 16 bases between them. The V gene's germline CDR1 is MNHNY and CDR2 SVGAGI (reference sequence). Sequenced: central memory CD4+ T cells from blood. J is TRBJ2-1 and V is TRBV6-6, with D perhaps given as TRBD1 or TRBD2 (5 bases each). The sequence derives from a man aged 25 to 40 in good health. As DNA, the CDR3 is TGTGCCAGCCTTAAGGGGTCCGGGGACAATGAGCAGTTCTTC. This translates into CASLKGSGDNEQFF.